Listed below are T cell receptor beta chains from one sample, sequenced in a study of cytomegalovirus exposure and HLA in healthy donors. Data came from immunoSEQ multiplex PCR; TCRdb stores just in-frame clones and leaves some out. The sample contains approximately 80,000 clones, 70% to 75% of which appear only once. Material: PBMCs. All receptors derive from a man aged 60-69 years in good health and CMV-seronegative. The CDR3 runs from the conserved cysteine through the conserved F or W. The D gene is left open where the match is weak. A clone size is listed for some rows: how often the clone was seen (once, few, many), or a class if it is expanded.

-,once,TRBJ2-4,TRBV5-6,CASSLMSGQWMENIQYF,TGTGCCAGCAGCTTGATGTCCGGACAGTGGATGGAAAACATTCAGTACTTC
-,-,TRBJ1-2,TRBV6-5,CASGAGPLRVGGYTF,TGTGCCAGCGGTGCAGGGCCGCTTAGAGTTGGGGGCTACACCTTC
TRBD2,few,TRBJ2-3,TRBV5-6,CASTRWGEGTQYF,TGTGCCAGCACCCGGTGGGGGGAGGGTACGCAGTATTTT
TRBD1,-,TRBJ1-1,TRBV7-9,CASSRPGQANTEAFF,TGTGCCAGCAGCCGCCCGGGACAGGCGAACACTGAAGCTTTCTTT
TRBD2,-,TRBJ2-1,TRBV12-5,CASGLEIGGGYNEQFF,TGTGCTAGTGGTTTGGAGATTGGCGGGGGCTACAATGAGCAGTTCTTC
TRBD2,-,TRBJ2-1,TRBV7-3,CASSLTGTSALNEQFF,TGTGCCAGCAGCTTAACCGGGACTAGCGCGCTAAATGAGCAGTTCTTC
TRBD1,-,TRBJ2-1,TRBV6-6,CASSQTGDGTYNEQFF,TGTGCCAGCAGTCAGACAGGGGACGGGACCTACAATGAGCAGTTCTTC
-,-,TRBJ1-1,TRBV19,CASSIGPGRVIGAFF,TGTGCCAGTAGTATAGGGCCTGGGCGGGTCATTGGGGCTTTCTTT
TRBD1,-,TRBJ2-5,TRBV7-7,CASSRTGDGETQYF,TGTGCCAGCAGCAGGACAGGGGATGGCGAGACCCAGTACTTC
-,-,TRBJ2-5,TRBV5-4,CASSLGDSPRTQYF,TGTGCCAGCAGCTTGGGAGACTCCCCCAGGACCCAGTACTTC
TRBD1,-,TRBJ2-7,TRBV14,CASSQPQGAGEQYF,TGTGCCAGCAGCCAGCCCCAGGGGGCGGGGGAGCAGTACTTC
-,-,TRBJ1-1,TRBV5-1,CASSPIRDTNTEAFF,TGCGCCAGCAGCCCTATCCGGGACACTAACACTGAAGCTTTCTTT
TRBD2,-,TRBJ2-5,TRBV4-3,CASSQDRREGETQYF,TGCGCCAGCAGCCAAGATAGGAGGGAGGGAGAGACCCAGTACTTC
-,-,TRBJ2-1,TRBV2,CASSRGLYSYNEQFF,TGTGCCAGCAGCCGTGGACTATACTCCTACAATGAGCAGTTCTTC
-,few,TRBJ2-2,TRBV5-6,CASSFRGWWTGELFF,TGTGCCAGCAGCTTCAGGGGCTGGTGGACCGGGGAGCTGTTTTTT
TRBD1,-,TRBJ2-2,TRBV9,CASSLKLSGGADTGELFF,TGTGCCAGCAGCCTAAAACTATCAGGGGGCGCCGACACCGGGGAGCTGTTTTTT
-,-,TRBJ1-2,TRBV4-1,CASSQVSGVGGYTF,TGCGCCAGCAGCCAAGTTTCAGGGGTGGGTGGCTACACCTTC
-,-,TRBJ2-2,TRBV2,CASSDWGANTGELFF,TGTGCCAGCAGTGATTGGGGGGCGAACACCGGGGAGCTGTTTTTT
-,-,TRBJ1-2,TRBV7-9,CSSAPANYGYTF,TGTTCCAGCGCACCAGCTAACTATGGCTACACCTTC
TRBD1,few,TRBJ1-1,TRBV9,CASSLQTGGSEAFF,TGTGCCAGCAGCCTGCAGACAGGGGGCTCTGAAGCTTTCTTT
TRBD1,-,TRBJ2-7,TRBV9,CASSVTGGYEQYF,TGTGCCAGCAGCGTTACAGGGGGCTACGAGCAGTACTTC
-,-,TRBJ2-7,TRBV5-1,CASSLQGHEQYF,TGCGCCAGCAGCTTGCAGGGCCACGAGCAGTACTTC
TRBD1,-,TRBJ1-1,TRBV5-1,CASTKSRSGQLNTEAFF,TGCGCCAGCACGAAAAGCAGATCGGGACAGCTGAACACTGAAGCTTTCTTT
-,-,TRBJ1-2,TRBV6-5,CASSYSYQGNVYGYTF,TGTGCCAGCAGTTACTCTTATCAGGGAAATGTCTATGGCTACACCTTC
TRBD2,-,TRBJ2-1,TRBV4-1,CASSQGTAGEAYNEQFF,TGCGCCAGCAGCCAGGGAACAGCGGGAGAGGCCTACAATGAGCAGTTCTTC
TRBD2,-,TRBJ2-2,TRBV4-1,CASSQDTLAGGGELFF,TGCGCCAGCAGCCAAGATACACTAGCGGGGGGCGGGGAGCTGTTTTTT
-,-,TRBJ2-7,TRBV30,CACFSGPPYEQYF,TGTGCCTGTTTTAGCGGACCTCCCTACGAGCAGTACTTC
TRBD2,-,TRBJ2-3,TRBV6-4,CASTGLSGAPSTDTQYF,TGTGCCAGCACCGGACTTAGCGGGGCCCCTAGCACAGATACGCAGTATTTT
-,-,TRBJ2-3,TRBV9,CASSLAGAPGDTQYF,TGTGCCAGCAGCTTGGCGGGGGCCCCAGGAGATACGCAGTATTTT
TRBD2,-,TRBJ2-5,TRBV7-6,CASSSLATLETQYF,TGTGCCAGCAGCTCACTAGCGACGTTGGAGACCCAGTACTTC
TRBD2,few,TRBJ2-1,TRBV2,CASTSGLAGAEQFF,TGTGCCAGCACCTCGGGACTAGCGGGGGCCGAGCAGTTCTTC
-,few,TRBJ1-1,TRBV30,CAWSVQGASSAFF,TGTGCCTGGAGTGTACAAGGAGCAAGTTCGGCTTTCTTT
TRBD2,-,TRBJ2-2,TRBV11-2,CASSLVPSGAFTGELFF,TGTGCCAGCAGCTTAGTACCTAGCGGGGCTTTCACCGGGGAGCTGTTTTTT
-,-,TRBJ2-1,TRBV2,CASRVGSSYNEQFF,TGTGCCAGCAGAGTGGGGAGCTCCTACAATGAGCAGTTCTTC
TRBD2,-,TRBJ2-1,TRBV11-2,CASRKLAGGSYNEQFF,TGTGCCAGCAGGAAGTTAGCGGGGGGATCCTACAATGAGCAGTTCTTC
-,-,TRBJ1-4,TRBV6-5,CASSQDLFNEKLFF,TGTGCCAGCAGCCAAGACTTATTTAATGAAAAACTGTTTTTT
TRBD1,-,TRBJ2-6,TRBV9,CASSAGTGGSGANVLTF,TGTGCCAGCAGCGCAGGGACAGGGGGTTCTGGGGCCAACGTCCTGACTTTC
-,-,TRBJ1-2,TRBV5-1,CASSPPSVNYGYTF,TGCGCCAGCAGCCCCCCATCAGTTAACTATGGCTACACCTTC
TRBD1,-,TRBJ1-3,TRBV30,CAWGTGTSNTIYF,TGTGCCTGGGGGACAGGGACGTCAAACACCATATATTTT
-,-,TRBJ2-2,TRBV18,CASSPPVGELFF,TGTGCCAGCTCCCCCCCGGTCGGGGAGCTGTTTTTT
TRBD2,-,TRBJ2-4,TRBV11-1,CASSLGGLASPQYF,TGTGCCAGCAGCTTAGGGGGACTAGCTTCCCCCCAGTACTTC
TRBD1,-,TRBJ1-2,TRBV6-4,CASSDSEGTGSYGYTF,TGTGCCAGCAGTGACTCCGAGGGGACAGGGAGCTATGGCTACACCTTC
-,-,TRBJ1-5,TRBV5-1,CASSLGGGKPQHF,TGCGCCAGCAGCTTGGGGGGGGGCAAACCCCAGCATTTT
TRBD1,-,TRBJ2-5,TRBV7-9,CASSRNPGTADQETQYF,TGTGCCAGCAGCCGAAACCCCGGGACAGCCGACCAAGAGACCCAGTACTTC
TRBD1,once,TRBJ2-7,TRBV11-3,CASSLETGGIYEQYF,TGTGCCAGCAGCTTAGAGACAGGGGGGATTTACGAGCAGTACTTC
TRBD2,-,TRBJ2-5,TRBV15,CATSRVSGEGTEETQYF,TGTGCCACCAGCAGAGTCAGCGGGGAGGGGACCGAAGAGACCCAGTACTTC
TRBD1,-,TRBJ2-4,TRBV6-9,CASSSPVRDSLAKNIQYF,TGTGCCAGCAGTTCTCCTGTCCGGGACAGCTTAGCCAAAAACATTCAGTACTTC
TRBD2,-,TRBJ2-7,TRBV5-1,CASSLTSGGYYEQYF,TGCGCCAGCAGTCTGACTAGCGGGGGTTACTACGAGCAGTACTTC
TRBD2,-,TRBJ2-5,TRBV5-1,CASSRSSGGIQETQYF,TGCGCCAGCAGCAGGTCTAGCGGGGGGATCCAAGAGACCCAGTACTTC
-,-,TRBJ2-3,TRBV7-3,CASSSQRDSTDTQYF,TGTGCCAGCAGCTCACAACGGGACTCCACAGATACGCAGTATTTT
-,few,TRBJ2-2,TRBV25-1,CASPLGRGPSGELFF,TGTGCCAGCCCTTTGGGCAGGGGCCCCAGCGGGGAGCTGTTTTTT
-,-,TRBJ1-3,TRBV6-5,CASSDSSGNTIYF,TGTGCCAGCTCTGACAGCTCTGGAAACACCATATATTTT
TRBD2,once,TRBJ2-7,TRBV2,CASSEAPLAGGAREQYF,TGTGCCAGCAGTGAAGCACCTCTAGCGGGGGGGGCCAGGGAGCAGTACTTC
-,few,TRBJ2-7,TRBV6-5,CASSYGRVDYEQYF,TGTGCCAGCAGTTACGGCAGGGTGGACTACGAGCAGTACTTC
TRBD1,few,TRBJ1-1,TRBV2,CASSETQTGLNTEAFF,TGTGCCAGCAGTGAAACCCAGACAGGGCTGAACACTGAAGCTTTCTTT
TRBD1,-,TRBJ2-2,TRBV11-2,CASSYTQGAGELFF,TGTGCCAGCAGCTACACCCAGGGGGCCGGGGAGCTGTTTTTT